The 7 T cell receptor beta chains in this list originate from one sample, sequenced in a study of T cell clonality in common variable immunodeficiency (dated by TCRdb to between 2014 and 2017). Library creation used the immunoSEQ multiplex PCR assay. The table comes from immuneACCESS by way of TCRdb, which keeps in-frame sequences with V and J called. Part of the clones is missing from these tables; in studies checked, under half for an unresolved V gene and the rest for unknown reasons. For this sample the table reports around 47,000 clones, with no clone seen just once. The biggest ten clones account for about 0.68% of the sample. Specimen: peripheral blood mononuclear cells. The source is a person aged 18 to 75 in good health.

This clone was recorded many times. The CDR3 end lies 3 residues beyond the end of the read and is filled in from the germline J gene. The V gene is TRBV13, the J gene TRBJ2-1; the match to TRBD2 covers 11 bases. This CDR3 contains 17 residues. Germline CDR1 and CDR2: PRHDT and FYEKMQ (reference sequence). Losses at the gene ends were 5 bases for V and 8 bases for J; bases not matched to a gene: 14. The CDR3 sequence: CASSPPTLAGEKDEQFF. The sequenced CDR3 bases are TGTGCCAGCAGCCCTCCCACACTAGCGGGAGAGAAGGATGAG.

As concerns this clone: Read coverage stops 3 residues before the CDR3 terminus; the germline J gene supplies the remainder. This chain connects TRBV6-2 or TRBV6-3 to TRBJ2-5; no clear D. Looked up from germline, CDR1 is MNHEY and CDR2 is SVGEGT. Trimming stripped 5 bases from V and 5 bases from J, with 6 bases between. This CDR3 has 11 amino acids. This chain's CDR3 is CASSPRETQYF. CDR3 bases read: TGTGCCAGCAGTCCTCGGGAGACC.

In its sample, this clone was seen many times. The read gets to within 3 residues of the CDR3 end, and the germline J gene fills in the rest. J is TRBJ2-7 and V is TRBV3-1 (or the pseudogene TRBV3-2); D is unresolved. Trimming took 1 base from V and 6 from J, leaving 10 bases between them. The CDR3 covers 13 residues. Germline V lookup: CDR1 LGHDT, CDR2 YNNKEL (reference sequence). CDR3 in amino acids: CASSQGPIAEQYF. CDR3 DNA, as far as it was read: TGTGCCAGCAGCCAAGGGCCAATCGCCGAG.

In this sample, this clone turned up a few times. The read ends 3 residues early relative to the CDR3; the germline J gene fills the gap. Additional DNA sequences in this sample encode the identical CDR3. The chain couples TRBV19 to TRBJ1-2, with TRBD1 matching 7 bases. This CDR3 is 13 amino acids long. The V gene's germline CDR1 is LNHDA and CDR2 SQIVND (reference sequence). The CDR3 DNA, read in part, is TGTGCCAGTAGTATAGATGGACAGGACGAC. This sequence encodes CASSIDGQDD. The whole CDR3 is CASSIDGQDDYTF.

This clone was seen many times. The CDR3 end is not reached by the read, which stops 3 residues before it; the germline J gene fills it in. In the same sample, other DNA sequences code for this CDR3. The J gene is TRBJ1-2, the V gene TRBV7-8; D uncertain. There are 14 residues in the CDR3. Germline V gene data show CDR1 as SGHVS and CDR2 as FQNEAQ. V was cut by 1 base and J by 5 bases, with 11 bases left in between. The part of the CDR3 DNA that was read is TGTGCCAGCAGCTTAGGTACAGCTCAATATGGC. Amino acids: CASSLGTAQYG. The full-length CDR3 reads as CASSLGTAQYGYTF.

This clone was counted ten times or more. The CDR3 here is CSARGGTGGKAKLFF. The CDR3 DNA, read in part, is TGCAGTGCTAGGGGGGGGACAGGGGGTAAAGCAAAA. The chain joins TRBV20-1 to TRBJ1-4; 11 bases are shared with TRBD1. The CDR3 goes on 3 residues after the read ends, and that part is filled in from the germline J gene. This CDR3 has 15 amino acids. V lost 3 bases to trimming and J lost 10 bases; unmatched junction nucleotides: 10. Per germline, CDR1 DFQATT and CDR2 SNEGSKA (reference sequence).

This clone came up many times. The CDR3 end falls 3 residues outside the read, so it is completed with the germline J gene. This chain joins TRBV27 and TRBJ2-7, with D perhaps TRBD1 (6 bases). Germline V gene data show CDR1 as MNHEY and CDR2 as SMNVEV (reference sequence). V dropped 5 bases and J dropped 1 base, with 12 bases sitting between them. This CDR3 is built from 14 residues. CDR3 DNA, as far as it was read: TGTGCCAGCAGTCGACGACAGGAGTCCTACGAG. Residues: CASSRRQESYE. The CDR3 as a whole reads CASSRRQESYEQYF.